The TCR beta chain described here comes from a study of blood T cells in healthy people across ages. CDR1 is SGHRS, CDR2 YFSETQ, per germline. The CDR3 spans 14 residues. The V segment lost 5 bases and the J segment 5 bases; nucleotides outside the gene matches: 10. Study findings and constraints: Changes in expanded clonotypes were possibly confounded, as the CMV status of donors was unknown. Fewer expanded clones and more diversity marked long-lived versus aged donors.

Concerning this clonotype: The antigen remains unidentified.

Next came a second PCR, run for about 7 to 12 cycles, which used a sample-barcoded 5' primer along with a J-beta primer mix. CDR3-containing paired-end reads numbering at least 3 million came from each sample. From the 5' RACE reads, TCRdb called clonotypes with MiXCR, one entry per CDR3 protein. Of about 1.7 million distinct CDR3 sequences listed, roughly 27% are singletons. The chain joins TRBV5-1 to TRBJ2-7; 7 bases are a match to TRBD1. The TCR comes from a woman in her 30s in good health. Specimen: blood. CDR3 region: CASSFRQGYDEQYF. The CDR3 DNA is TGCGCCAGCAGTTTCAGACAGGGATACGACGAGCAGTACTTC.